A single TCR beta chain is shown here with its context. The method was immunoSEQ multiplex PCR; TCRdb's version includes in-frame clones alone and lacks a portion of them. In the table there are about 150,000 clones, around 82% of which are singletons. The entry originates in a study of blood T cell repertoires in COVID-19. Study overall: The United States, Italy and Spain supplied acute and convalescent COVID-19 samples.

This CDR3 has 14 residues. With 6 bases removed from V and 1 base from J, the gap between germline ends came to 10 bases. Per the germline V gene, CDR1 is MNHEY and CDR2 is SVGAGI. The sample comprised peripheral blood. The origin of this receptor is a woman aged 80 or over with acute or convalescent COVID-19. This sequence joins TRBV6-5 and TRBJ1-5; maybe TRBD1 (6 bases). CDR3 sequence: CASSSDRSNQPQHF. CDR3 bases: TGTGCCAGCAGCTCCGACAGGAGCAATCAGCCCCAGCATTTT.